Each of the 16 T cell receptor beta chains below was sequenced from the same sample in a study of cytomegalovirus exposure and HLA in healthy donors. Primers: 60 Vbeta forward and 13 Jbeta reverse. Only in-frame clones appear in the TCRdb table, and some are missing; sequencing was by immunoSEQ multiplex PCR. In all, the sample yields 130,000 to 150,000 clones. The sequenced sample consisted of PBMCs. The receptors here all came from a male donor in good health and CMV-seronegative.

V and J are TRBV6-5 and TRBJ1-4, with no clear D. With 9 bases removed from V and 5 bases from J, the gap between germline ends came to 13 bases. The germline gives CDR1 MNHEY, CDR2 SVGAGI. This CDR3 comprises 13 residues. The CDR3 DNA reads as TGTGCCAGTACAAGGAGATCAAATGAAAAACTGTTTTTT. Translation gives CASTRRSNEKLFF.

The chain employs TRBV7-3 and TRBJ2-2; 8 bases are shared with TRBD1. The germline gives CDR1 SGHTA, CDR2 FQGTGA. Losses at the gene ends were 2 bases for V and 2 bases for J; bases not matched to a gene: 4. The CDR3 contains 16 residues. The CDR3 protein is CASSLLGQGNTGELFF. CDR3 nucleotide sequence: TGTGCCAGCAGCTTATTAGGACAGGGAAACACCGGGGAGCTGTTTTTT.

The CDR3 region is CASSAGTSGDTYNEQFF. The CDR3 DNA follows: TGTGCCAGTAGTGCCGGGACTAGCGGGGACACCTACAATGAGCAGTTCTTC. The V call is TRBV19, the J call TRBJ2-1; 13 bases fit TRBD2. Trimming at V came to 5 bases and at J to 2 bases, leaving 6 bases not matched to a gene. CDR3 length equals 17 residues. Germline loops: CDR1 LNHDA, CDR2 SQIVND (reference sequence).

This sequence joins TRBV5-8 and TRBJ1-3; D uncertain. This CDR3 has 16 residues. Trimming shortened V by 4 bases and J by 2 bases, and 16 bases separated the two germline ends. Looked up from germline, CDR1 is SGHTS and CDR2 is YDEGEE. The DNA for the CDR3 is TGTGCCAGCAGCCAAAAGGGCGGGGTCACTGGAAACACCATATATTTT. It specifies CASSQKGGVTGNTIYF.

J is TRBJ2-3 and V is TRBV5-4; no clear D gene. Trimming shortened V by 6 bases and J by 1 base, and 9 bases separated the two germline ends. The CDR3 has 13 amino acids. The germline V gene has CDR1 SGHNT and CDR2 YYREEE (reference sequence). The CDR3 sequence is CASTIRGTDTQYF. In nucleotides, the CDR3 is TGTGCCAGCACGATTCGCGGCACAGATACGCAGTATTTT.

V and J are TRBV4-2 and TRBJ2-2, with 13 bases matching TRBD2. Germline V lookup: CDR1 LGHNA, CDR2 YNFKEQ. V was clipped by 4 bases and J by 6 bases; unmatched bases: 5. The CDR3 is 16 amino acids. CDR3 protein: CASSPAGTSGAGELFF. In nucleotides, the CDR3 is TGTGCCAGCAGCCCCGCCGGGACTAGCGGGGCCGGGGAGCTGTTTTTT.

CDR3 sequence (DNA): TGTGCCAGCAGGACTGACCCCAACGATGGAAACACCATATATTTT. Translation: CASRTDPNDGNTIYF. The J gene is TRBJ1-3, the V gene TRBV6-1; no firm D call. CDR3 length: 15 residues. Germline values: CDR1 MNHNS, CDR2 SASEGT. The ends were cut back, 6 bases at V and 3 bases at J, with 15 bases in the middle.

The chain combines TRBV5-1 with TRBJ2-1, with 8 bases aligning to TRBD2. V was clipped by 10 bases and J by 3 bases; unmatched bases: 9. The CDR3 sequence is 14 residues long. CDR1 is SGHRS, CDR2 YFSETQ, per germline. CDR3: CAASRGGVYNEQFF. The CDR3 DNA reads as TGCGCCGCCAGCCGGGGGGGGGTCTACAATGAGCAGTTCTTC.

The chain joins TRBV27 to TRBJ2-7; 8 bases line up with TRBD1. The CDR3 totals 12 residues. CDR1 is MNHEY and CDR2 is SMNVEV in the germline V gene (reference sequence). With V trimmed by 6 bases and J by 6 bases, 4 bases remained unmatched. CDR3 DNA: TGTGCCAGCAGCCCGACAGGGGCCGAGCAGTACTTC. Residues: CASSPTGAEQYF.

The chain joins TRBV30 to TRBJ2-3; 9 bases are a match to TRBD2. This CDR3 is built from 14 residues. V was clipped by 0 bases and J by 6 bases; unmatched bases: 4. Looked up from germline, CDR1 is GTSNPN and CDR2 is SVGIG (reference sequence). CDR3: CAWSVSSGVDTQYF. CDR3 nucleotides: TGTGCCTGGAGTGTATCTAGCGGGGTTGATACGCAGTATTTT.

The V and J genes are TRBV6-5 and TRBJ1-1; 9 bases fit TRBD1. The CDR3 consists of 13 residues. The V and J ends lost 9 bases and 3 bases, in that order; junction bases with no gene match: 5. CDR1 MNHEY and CDR2 SVGAGI come from the germline V gene. The CDR3 DNA follows: TGTGCCAGTGCGGGACAGGGATACACTGAAGCTTTCTTT. It yields the protein CASAGQGYTEAFF.

The V call is TRBV6-5, the J call TRBJ1-5, with a possible D match to TRBD1 (5 bases). V was trimmed by 3 bases and J by 2 bases, leaving 11 bases between them. Germline V gives CDR1 MNHEY, CDR2 SVGAGI. The CDR3 runs to 15 residues. The CDR3 protein is CASSYMGPGNQPQHF. CDR3 bases: TGTGCCAGCAGTTATATGGGGCCGGGCAATCAGCCCCAGCATTTT.

This chain links TRBV7-2 with TRBJ2-1, with D perhaps matching TRBD1 (7 bases). Germline V gene data show CDR1 as SGHTA and CDR2 as FQGNSA. V lost 5 bases, J lost 1 base, and 12 bases lay in between. CDR3 size: 15 residues. The CDR3 loop is CASSPGGQSYNEQFF. The CDR3, as DNA: TGTGCCAGCAGCCCCGGGGGACAGTCCTACAATGAGCAGTTCTTC.

CDR3 loop: CASIPAPGSADTQYF. The CDR3 DNA reads TGTGCCAGCATCCCAGCCCCGGGGAGTGCAGATACGCAGTATTTT. The gene calls are TRBV6-5 and TRBJ2-3, with D possibly matching TRBD2 (5 bases). Germline V gene sequence: CDR1 MNHEY, CDR2 SVGAGI. The CDR3 loop spans 15 amino acids. Trimming stripped 7 bases from V and 4 bases from J, with 18 bases between.

The chain is built from TRBV13 and TRBJ1-2, with 10 bases lining up with TRBD1. This CDR3 spans 15 amino acids. The ends lost 3 bases at V and 2 bases at J; junction bases unmatched: 3. Germline CDR1 is PRHDT and CDR2 is FYEKMQ (reference sequence). The CDR3 protein is CASSFPGQGNYGYTF. In nucleotides, the CDR3 is TGTGCCAGCAGCTTCCCGGGACAGGGGAACTATGGCTACACCTTC.

The chain joins TRBV25-1 to TRBJ1-2, with D possibly TRBD1 on 6 matching bases. This CDR3 is built from 14 residues. Germline CDR1 MGHDK, CDR2 SYGVNS. The germline V and J ends were trimmed by 1 base and 5 bases, with 11 bases remaining between them. CDR3 protein: CASSEFGGAYGYTF. In DNA, the CDR3 is TGTGCCAGCAGTGAATTTGGGGGCGCGTATGGCTACACCTTC.